The 27 T cell receptor beta chains below all came from one sample that was sequenced in a study of OX40 agonist ivuxolimab in advanced cancers. This table comes from immunoSEQ multiplex PCR, and its TCRdb copy is limited to in-frame clones, with some not included. In the table there are approximately 77,000 clones, 84% of which are singletons. Material: CD4+ or CD8+ T cells sorted from blood, obtained in a trial of the OX40 agonist ivuxolimab. The receptors here all came from an adult with an advanced solid tumor such as melanoma, head and neck, liver or kidney cancer.

The genes are TRBV5-1 and TRBJ2-2; no clear D gene. There are 15 residues in the CDR3. The germline V gene has CDR1 SGHRS and CDR2 YFSETQ. With 6 bases removed from V and 4 bases from J, the gap between germline ends came to 16 bases. This CDR3 is CASKFEQERTGELFF. The CDR3 DNA reads TGCGCCAGCAAATTCGAGCAGGAACGCACCGGGGAGCTGTTTTTT.

The V gene is TRBV5-6, the J gene TRBJ2-1; TRBD1 aligns across 9 bases. Germline CDR1 and CDR2: SGHDT and YYEEEE. J was trimmed by 6 bases and V by 3 bases; bases with no gene match: 7. CDR3 length: 15 amino acids. Here the CDR3 reads CASSWDRVGGNEQFF. The DNA for the CDR3 is TGTGCCAGCAGCTGGGACAGGGTAGGGGGCAATGAGCAGTTCTTC.

This chain joins TRBV6-5 and TRBJ2-7, with D possibly TRBD1 on 6 matching bases. The CDR3 spans 15 residues. The germline V and J ends were trimmed by 3 bases and 0 bases, with 12 bases remaining between them. Germline V gene data show CDR1 as MNHEY and CDR2 as SVGAGI. This CDR3 reads CASSYSGTYSYEQYF. The CDR3 DNA is TGTGCCAGCAGTTATTCCGGGACATACTCCTACGAGCAGTACTTC.

Points on this clone: A junction boundary mismatches the germline segment, possibly from a read error. The CDR3 DNA is TGTGCCAGCAGTGAAATGGTCGGCTTCACCTTC. Its protein is CASSEMVGFTF. The chain combines TRBV2 with TRBJ1-2; no clear D. Germline V gene sequence: CDR1 SNHLY, CDR2 FYNNEI. The CDR3 is made up of 11 amino acids.

Notes on this clone: A read error may account for a junction end that differs from germline. The V gene is TRBV5-1, the J gene TRBJ2-5; D is unclear. This CDR3 spans 13 amino acids. Germline V gives CDR1 SGHRS, CDR2 YFSETQ. CDR3 protein: CASTLVPGETQYF. The CDR3 DNA sequence: TGCGCCAGCACCTTGGTCCCCGGCGAGACCCAGTACTTC.

J is TRBJ2-7 and V is TRBV18; 9 bases are a match to TRBD1. The CDR3 consists of 14 residues. Unmatched junction bases numbered 5, after V lost 6 bases and J lost 2 bases. Per the germline V gene, CDR1 is KGHSH and CDR2 is LQKENI. CDR3 sequence (DNA): TGTGCCAGCTCGGACTACAGGGGGCCCTACGAGCAGTACTTC. This encodes CASSDYRGPYEQYF.

The chain joins TRBV14 to TRBJ1-1, with 7 nucleotides matching TRBD1. V gave up 4 bases and J gave up 6 bases; unmatched junction bases: 11. Germline lookup yields CDR1 SGHDN and CDR2 FVKESK. This CDR3 is 15 amino acids long. CDR3 in amino acids: CASSPYRGPTPEAFF. CDR3 sequence (DNA): TGTGCCAGCAGCCCTTACAGGGGCCCAACCCCTGAAGCTTTCTTT.

This chain connects TRBV5-4 to TRBJ2-3; 9 bases are shared with TRBD1. Germline CDR1 is SGHNT and CDR2 is YYREEE (reference sequence). Germline trimming cut 5 bases from V and 2 bases from J; bases unmatched to any gene: 9. The CDR3 contains 16 residues. The CDR3 bases are TGTGCCAGCAGTTTCAATGGACAGGGGACCACAGATACGCAGTATTTT. Translating gives CASSFNGQGTTDTQYF.

The rearrangement joins TRBV7-2 to TRBJ2-5; D call uncertain. The end of the DNA aligns better with TRBJ2-7, so the J call may be wrong. CDR1 is SGHTA and CDR2 is FQGNSA in the germline V gene. The CDR3 has 13 residues. DNA of the CDR3: TGTGCCAGCAGCCGGCGGACGGCCAACGAGCAGTACTTC. Protein sequence: CASSRRTANEQYF.

The chain joins TRBV7-9 to TRBJ2-7; D is perhaps TRBD2 (5 bases). This CDR3 spans 14 amino acids. Deletions cut 5 bases from V and 9 bases from J, with 20 bases between. Germline V gene data show CDR1 as SEHNR and CDR2 as FQNEAQ (reference sequence). The CDR3 nucleotides are TGTGCCAGCAGCCCGGACTCGCACACTACGGCGCAGTACTTC. Translated: CASSPDSHTTAQYF.

This clone has more than one count but fewer than ten. This rearrangement joins TRBV21-1 to TRBJ2-2; the table names TRBD1, a call not compared with the DNA. TRBV21-1 is designated a pseudogene. CDR3 size: 16 residues. The CDR3 bases are TGTGCCAGCAGCAAGATCAGGGGGCAGGACACCGGGGAGCTGTTTTTT. It encodes CASSKIRGQDTGELFF.

The chain recombines TRBV29-1 with TRBJ2-5; tentative D call: TRBD2 (5 bases). The tail of the sequence fits TRBJ2-7 better, so the J call may be wrong. CDR1 is SQVTM, CDR2 ANQGSEA, per germline. The CDR3 length is 13 residues. The CDR3: CSVAGDGTYEQYF. The CDR3 DNA is TGCAGCGTTGCAGGAGACGGGACCTACGAGCAGTACTTC.

The genes are TRBV11-3 and TRBJ1-1; TRBD1 matches at 9 bases. After removal of 10 bases from V and 2 bases from J, the junction contained 5 bases not matched to a gene. Germline values: CDR1 SGHNT, CDR2 YENEEA. This CDR3 has 13 amino acids. CDR3 sequence reads: CATRQGVNTEAFF. CDR3 sequence (DNA): TGTGCCACGAGACAGGGGGTAAACACTGAAGCTTTCTTT.

The chain combines TRBV27 with TRBJ1-2; D not certain. Germline V gene data show CDR1 as MNHEY and CDR2 as SMNVEV (reference sequence). V gave up 4 bases and J gave up 5 bases, with 11 bases separating them. CDR3 length: 13 amino acids. The CDR3 DNA follows: TGTGCCAGCAGTTCAGGACGGCTATATGGCTACACCTTC. It yields the protein CASSSGRLYGYTF.

The chain has TRBV28 and TRBJ2-3, with 8 bases identical to TRBD2. Trimming at V came to 2 bases and at J to 8 bases, leaving 15 bases not matched to a gene. The CDR3 runs 17 residues. In germline, CDR1 is MDHEN, CDR2 SYDVKM. The CDR3 here is CASSLSYGGGPLSTQYF. Here the CDR3 DNA reads TGTGCCAGCAGTTTAAGCTATGGCGGGGGGCCCCTATCTACGCAGTATTTT.

This clone is categorized as medium-sized. The genes are TRBV2 and TRBJ1-5; TRBD1 is a possible D gene (6 bases). CDR1 SNHLY and CDR2 FYNNEI come from the germline V gene. The V end lost 5 bases, the J end lost 7 bases, and 15 bases lay between the germline ends. The CDR3 is 14 residues long. CDR3 sequence (DNA): TGTGCCAGCAGTACAGGGAAGGGAGGGCAGCCCCAGCATTTT. Protein sequence: CASSTGKGGQPQHF.

This clone was counted between two and nine times. This rearrangement joins TRBV19 to TRBJ2-6; unclear D gene. Between the trimmed V and J ends, which lost 6 bases and 0 bases, there was a span of 9 bases. CDR1 is LNHDA and CDR2 is SQIVND in the germline V gene (reference sequence). The CDR3 extends over 15 amino acids. This CDR3 is CASRFVLSGANVLTF. In DNA, the CDR3 is TGTGCCAGTAGATTTGTACTCTCTGGGGCCAACGTCCTGACTTTC. Complete variable domain (other parts from reference TRBV19 and TRBJ2-6): DGGITQSPKYLFRKEGQNVTLSCEQNLNHDAMYWYRQDPGQGLRLIYYSQIVNDFQKGDIAEGYSVSREKKESFPLTVTSAQKNPTAFYLCASRFVLSGANVLTFGAGSRLTVL.

V usage is TRBV5-1 and J usage is TRBJ2-1; D call uncertain. The CDR3 spans 15 residues. The V end lost 4 bases, the J end lost 0 bases, and 11 bases lay between the germline ends. Germline-derived CDR1 and CDR2 are SGHRS and YFSETQ. CDR3 residues: CASSPAPSSYNEQFF. CDR3 in DNA: TGCGCCAGCAGCCCTGCCCCGAGCTCCTACAATGAGCAGTTCTTC. Based on the CDR3 plus reference TRBV5-1 and TRBJ2-1, the full variable domain is KAGVTQTPRYLIKTRGQQVTLSCSPISGHRSVSWYQQTPGQGLQFLFEYFSETQRNKGNFPGRFSGRQFSNSRSEMNVSTLELGDSALYLCASSPAPSSYNEQFFGPGTRLTVL.

This chain connects TRBV27 to TRBJ1-2, with D uncertain. Trimming removed 3 bases from V and 4 bases from J, with 15 bases in between. CDR3 length: 15 residues. Per the germline V gene, CDR1 is MNHEY and CDR2 is SMNVEV (reference sequence). This chain's CDR3 is CASSFSFGPSYGYTF. CDR3 in DNA: TGTGCCAGCAGTTTTTCGTTTGGGCCGAGCTATGGCTACACCTTC.

V is TRBV4-1 and J is TRBJ1-2; 9 bases align to TRBD1. This CDR3 is 16 amino acids long. V trimming: 2 bases; J trimming: 2 bases; junction bases outside the gene matches: 6. The germline CDR1 and CDR2 sequences are MGHRA and YSYEKL. CDR3 sequence (DNA): TGCGCCAGCAGCCAAATGGGAGGGACAGGGAACTATGGCTACACCTTC. Protein sequence: CASSQMGGTGNYGYTF.

The rearrangement links TRBV9 to TRBJ1-6, with TRBD1 matching over 7 bases. Germline V lookup: CDR1 SGDLS, CDR2 YYNGEE. The V gene end was trimmed by 0 bases and the J gene end by 3 bases; junction bases not matched to a gene: 3. This CDR3 comprises 16 residues. The CDR3 spells CASSVVGDSYNSPLHF. The CDR3 DNA reads as TGTGCCAGCAGCGTAGTTGGGGACAGCTATAATTCACCCCTCCACTTT. The full variable domain, in which reference TRBV9 and TRBJ1-6 provide the parts outside the CDR3, is DSGVTQTPKHLITATGQRVTLRCSPRSGDLSVYWYQQSLDQGLQFLIQYYNGEERAKGNILERFSAQQFPDLHSELNLSSLELGDSALYFCASSVVGDSYNSPLHFGNGTRLTVT.

CDR3 residues: CASRRDRVTDTQYF. CDR3 bases: TGTGCCAGCAGGAGGGACAGGGTAACAGATACGCAGTATTTT. The V call is TRBV27, the J call TRBJ2-3, with TRBD1 matching over 9 bases. This CDR3 comprises 14 residues. V dropped 6 bases and J dropped 3; count of bases not matched to a gene: 4. Germline CDR1 and CDR2: MNHEY and SMNVEV (reference sequence).

The chain uses TRBV7-9 and TRBJ2-6; no reliable D call. The CDR3 consists of 15 residues. Trimming removed 1 base from V and 3 bases from J, with 7 bases in between. Per the germline V gene, CDR1 is SEHNR and CDR2 is FQNEAQ (reference sequence). Here the CDR3 DNA reads TGTGCCAGCAGCTTAGGTCGGGTTGGGGCCAACGTCCTGACTTTC. Encoded protein: CASSLGRVGANVLTF.

This chain joins TRBV4-3 and TRBJ2-2; 13 bases line up with TRBD2. The junction had 7 bases not matched to a gene; V was cut back by 5 bases and J by 7 bases. The CDR3 is 16 residues long. From germline, CDR1 is LGHNA and CDR2 YSLEER. The CDR3 is CASSVRLAGGHGELFF. For the CDR3, the DNA is TGCGCCAGCAGCGTTCGACTAGCGGGAGGACACGGGGAGCTGTTTTTT.

J is TRBJ1-5 and V is TRBV2; 8 bases map to TRBD1. This CDR3 has 15 amino acids. V lost 6 bases, J lost 1 base, and 5 bases stayed unmatched. Germline loops: CDR1 SNHLY, CDR2 FYNNEI. The CDR3 nucleotides are TGTGCCAGCAGGGGTACAGGGGGAAGCAATCAGCCCCAGCATTTT. Its protein is CASRGTGGSNQPQHF.

The rearrangement joins TRBV9 to TRBJ1-1; the D gene is possibly TRBD1 (5 bases). CDR1 and CDR2 from the germline V gene are SGDLS and YYNGEE. This CDR3 comprises 15 residues. V was cut by 0 bases and J by 7 bases, with 16 bases left in between. CDR3 DNA: TGTGCCAGCAGCGTAGCCCCCAATGGAGGACATGAAGCTTTCTTT. The encoded protein is CASSVAPNGGHEAFF.

The V call is TRBV2, the J call TRBJ1-5, with 7 bases that match TRBD1. The germline V gene has CDR1 SNHLY and CDR2 FYNNEI. V was pared by 1 base and J by 1 base, with 4 bases of the junction left unmatched. The CDR3 totals 16 residues. The CDR3 sequence is CASSEGTGASNQPQHF. The CDR3 DNA reads as TGTGCCAGCAGTGAAGGAACAGGGGCGAGCAATCAGCCCCAGCATTTT.